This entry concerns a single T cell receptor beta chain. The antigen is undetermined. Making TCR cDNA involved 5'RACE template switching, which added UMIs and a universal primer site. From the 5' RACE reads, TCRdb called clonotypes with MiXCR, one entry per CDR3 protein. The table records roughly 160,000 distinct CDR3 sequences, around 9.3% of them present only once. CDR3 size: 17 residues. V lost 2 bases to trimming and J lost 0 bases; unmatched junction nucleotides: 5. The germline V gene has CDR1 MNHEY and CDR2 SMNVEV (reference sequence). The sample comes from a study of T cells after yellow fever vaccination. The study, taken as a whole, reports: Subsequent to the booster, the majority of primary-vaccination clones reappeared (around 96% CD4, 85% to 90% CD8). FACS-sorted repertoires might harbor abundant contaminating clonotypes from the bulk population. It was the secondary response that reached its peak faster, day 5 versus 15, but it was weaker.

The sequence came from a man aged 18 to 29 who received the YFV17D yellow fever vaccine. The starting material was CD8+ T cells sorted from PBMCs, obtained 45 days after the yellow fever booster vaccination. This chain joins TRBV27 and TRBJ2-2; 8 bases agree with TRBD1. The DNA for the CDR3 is TGTGCCAGCAGTTTAGGCAGGGGGCATGCGAACACCGGGGAGCTGTTTTTT. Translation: CASSLGRGHANTGELFF.